The rows below give T cell receptor beta chains drawn from one sample of a study of cytomegalovirus exposure and HLA in healthy donors. TCRdb keeps only in-frame clones here, not all; method: immunoSEQ multiplex PCR. The sample yields under 150,000 clones, more than 65% seen once. The sample was PBMCs. Receptor source: a man aged 45-65 years in good health and CMV-seronegative. CDR3s include the opening cysteine and the closing phenylalanine or tryptophan. A D gene is named only where the DNA matches it firmly. Clone size is shown for a subset of rows, as once, few, many or a class of expanded clone.

clone_size d_call j_call v_call cdr3_aa cdr3_nt
. . TRBJ2-1 TRBV14 CASSQDQKARVGNEQFF TGTGCCAGCAGCCAAGATCAGAAAGCCAGGGTGGGTAATGAGCAGTTCTTC
. TRBD1 TRBJ2-7 TRBV2 CASTPGQPTYEQYF TGTGCCAGCACCCCGGGACAGCCGACCTACGAGCAGTACTTC
. TRBD1 TRBJ1-2 TRBV2 CASSMPTGVDGYTF TGTGCCAGCAGTATGCCGACAGGGGTAGATGGCTACACCTTC
once . TRBJ1-2 TRBV4-3 CASSQESRQTYTF TGCGCCAGCAGCCAAGAGTCCCGACAGACCTACACCTTC
. . TRBJ1-1 TRBV19 CASGGWSNTEAFF TGTGCCAGCGGGGGGTGGTCGAACACTGAAGCTTTCTTT
. TRBD2 TRBJ2-3 TRBV10-2 CASSESGLAGGPDTDTQYF TGCGCCAGCAGTGAGTCGGGGCTAGCGGGGGGGCCTGACACAGATACGCAGTATTTT
. TRBD1 TRBJ1-2 TRBV7-9 CASSQGGTGKYYGYTF TGCGCCAGCAGCCAGGGGGGGACAGGCAAATACTATGGCTACACCTTC
. . TRBJ1-4 TRBV21-1 CASSAQGAGAEKLFF TGTGCCAGCAGCGCCCAGGGGGCGGGGGCTGAAAAACTGTTTTTT
few . TRBJ2-5 TRBV5-5 CASSSYGEETQYF TGTGCCAGCAGCTCCTACGGAGAAGAGACCCAGTACTTC
. . TRBJ1-2 TRBV19 CASSILGGANYGYTF TGTGCCAGTAGTATACTCGGGGGGGCTAACTATGGCTACACCTTC
. . TRBJ2-7 TRBV5-1 CASSHGGGEQYF TGCGCCAGCAGCCACGGGGGAGGCGAGCAGTACTTC
. . TRBJ1-2 TRBV5-5 CASRPDILVVDYGYTF TGTGCCAGCAGACCAGACATTTTGGTCGTGGACTATGGCTACACCTTC
. . TRBJ2-1 TRBV2 CASSYRVRNEQFF TGTGCCAGCAGTTACAGGGTCCGCAATGAGCAGTTCTTC
once . TRBJ1-2 TRBV5-5 CASSLASQGDYYGYTF TGTGCCAGCAGCTTGGCTTCGCAGGGTGATTACTATGGCTACACCTTC